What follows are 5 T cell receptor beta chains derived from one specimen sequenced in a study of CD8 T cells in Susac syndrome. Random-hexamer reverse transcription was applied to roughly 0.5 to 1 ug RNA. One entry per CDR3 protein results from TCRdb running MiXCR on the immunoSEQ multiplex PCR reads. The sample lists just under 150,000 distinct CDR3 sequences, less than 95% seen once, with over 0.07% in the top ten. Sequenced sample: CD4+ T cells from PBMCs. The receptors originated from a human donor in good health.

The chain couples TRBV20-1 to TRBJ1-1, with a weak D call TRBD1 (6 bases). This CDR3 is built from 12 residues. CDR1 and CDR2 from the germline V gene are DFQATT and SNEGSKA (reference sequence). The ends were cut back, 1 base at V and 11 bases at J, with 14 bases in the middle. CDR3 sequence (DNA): TGCAGTGCTAGAGTGGGGGCACGGGGGGCTTTCTTT. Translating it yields CSARVGARGAFF.

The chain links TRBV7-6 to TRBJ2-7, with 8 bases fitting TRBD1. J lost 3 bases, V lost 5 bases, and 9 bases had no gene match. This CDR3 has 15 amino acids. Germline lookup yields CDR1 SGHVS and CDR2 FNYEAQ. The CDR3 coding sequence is TGTGCCAGCAGCCATGGGACAGGCGAACTCTACGAGCAGTACTTC. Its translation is CASSHGTGELYEQYF.

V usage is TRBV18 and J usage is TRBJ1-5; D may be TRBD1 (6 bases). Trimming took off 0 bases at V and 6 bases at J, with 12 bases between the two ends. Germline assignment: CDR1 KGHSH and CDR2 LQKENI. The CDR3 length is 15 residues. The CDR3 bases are TGTGCCAGCTCACCACCAGGGCAGGGGTTTCAGCCCCAGCATTTT. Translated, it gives CASSPPGQGFQPQHF.

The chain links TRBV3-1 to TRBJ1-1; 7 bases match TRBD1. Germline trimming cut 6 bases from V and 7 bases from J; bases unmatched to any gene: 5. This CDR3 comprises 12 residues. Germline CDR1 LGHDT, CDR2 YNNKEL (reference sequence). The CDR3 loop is CASRDRRSEAFF. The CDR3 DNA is TGTGCCAGCAGGGACAGGAGGAGTGAAGCTTTCTTT.

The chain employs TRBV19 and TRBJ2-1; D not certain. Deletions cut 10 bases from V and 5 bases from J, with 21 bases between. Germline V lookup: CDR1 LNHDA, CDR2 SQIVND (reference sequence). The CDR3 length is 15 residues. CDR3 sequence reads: CATRPVWGLDNEQFF. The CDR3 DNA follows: TGTGCCACTCGGCCGGTATGGGGTCTGGACAATGAGCAGTTCTTC.